This TCR beta chain comes out of a study of blood T cells in healthy people across ages. Study information: The template switching approach captured approximately one barcoded beta molecule for every two T cells. Whole-study findings and limits: Diversity estimates from one million T cells were considered underestimates. Possibly, changes in expanded clonotypes were confounded because donor CMV status was unknown.

The second PCR ran roughly 6 to 11 cycles with a sample-barcoded 5' primer and J-beta primers. TCRdb recomputed calls from the 5' RACE reads with MiXCR, one row per CDR3 protein. The table has 550,000 to 650,000 distinct CDR3 sequences, about 30% seen once. Only a few counts were recorded for this clonotype. The antigen remains unidentified. Germline V gene sequence: CDR1 KGHSH, CDR2 LQKENI. The length of the CDR3 is 13 residues. V was clipped by 3 bases and J by 8 bases, with 10 bases between them. The origin of this receptor is a woman older than 75 in good health. The V gene is TRBV18, the J gene TRBJ1-4; perhaps TRBD1 as D (5 bases). Sequences were obtained from blood. CDR3 amino acids: CASSPAGREKLFF. Written as DNA, the CDR3 is TGTGCCAGCTCACCTGCAGGGAGGGAAAAACTGTTTTTT.